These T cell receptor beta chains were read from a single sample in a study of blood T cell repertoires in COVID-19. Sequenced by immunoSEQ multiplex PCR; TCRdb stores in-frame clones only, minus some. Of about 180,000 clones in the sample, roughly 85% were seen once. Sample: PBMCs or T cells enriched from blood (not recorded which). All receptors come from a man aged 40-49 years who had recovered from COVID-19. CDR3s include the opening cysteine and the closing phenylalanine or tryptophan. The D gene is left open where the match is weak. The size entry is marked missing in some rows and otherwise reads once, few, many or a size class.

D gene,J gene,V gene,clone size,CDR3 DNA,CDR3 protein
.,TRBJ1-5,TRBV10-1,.,TGCGCCTACGGGGTTAGGGGCAATCAGCCCCAGCATTTT,CAYGVRGNQPQHF
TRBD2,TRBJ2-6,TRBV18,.,TGTGCCAGCTCACCACGAGACGGGGGGATCCTGACTTTC,CASSPRDGGILTF
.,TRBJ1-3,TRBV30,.,TGTGCCTGGAGGGGGAGAGGGTACTCTGGAAACACCATATATTTT,CAWRGRGYSGNTIYF
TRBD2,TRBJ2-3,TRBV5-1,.,TGCGCCAGCAGCTTTGGACTAGCGGGGGGTAAGATCCTAGATACGCAGTATTTT,CASSFGLAGGKILDTQYF
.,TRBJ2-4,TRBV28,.,TGTGCCAGCAGTCATACCGGGAGGGGGCAAGACATTCAGTACTTC,CASSHTGRGQDIQYF
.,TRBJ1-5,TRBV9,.,TGTGCCAGCAGCGTAGAGGGGAGCAATCAGCCCCAGCATTTT,CASSVEGSNQPQHF
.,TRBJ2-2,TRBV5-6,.,TGTGCCAGCAGCGCACAGACAGGTACCGGGGAGCTGTTTTTT,CASSAQTGTGELFF
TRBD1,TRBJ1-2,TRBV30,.,TGTGCCTGGGCTGCCCGCGGGACAGGGGGCCATGGCTACACCTTC,CAWAARGTGGHGYTF
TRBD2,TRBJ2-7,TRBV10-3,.,TGTGCCATCAGTTCCCTCGACTCGCCGGGGGGGAACGAGCAGTACTTC,CAISSLDSPGGNEQYF
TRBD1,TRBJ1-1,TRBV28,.,TGTGCCAGCAGTTCGACAGGGTCGAACACTGAAGCTTTCTTT,CASSSTGSNTEAFF
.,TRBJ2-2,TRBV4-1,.,TGCGCCAGCAAGGAGGGTAGCGGTAACACCGGGGAGCTGTTTTTT,CASKEGSGNTGELFF
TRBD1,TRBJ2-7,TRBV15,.,TGTGCCACCAGCACTTCCCGGGACAGGGTCTACGAGCAGTACTTC,CATSTSRDRVYEQYF
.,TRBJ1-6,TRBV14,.,TGTGCCAGCAGCCGCACCGCAGGGTGGAATTCACCCCTCCACTTT,CASSRTAGWNSPLHF
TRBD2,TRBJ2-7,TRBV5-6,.,TGTGCCAGCACCCTAGCGGGGGTCCTAGGGGCCTACGAGCAGTACTTC,CASTLAGVLGAYEQYF
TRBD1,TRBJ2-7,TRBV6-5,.,TGTGCCAACTCGATTCAGGGGGTGTACGAGCAGTACTTC,CANSIQGVYEQYF
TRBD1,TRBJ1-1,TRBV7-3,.,TGTGCCAGCAAAATGACAGGGGGCAATATTGCTGAAGCTTTCTTT,CASKMTGGNIAEAFF
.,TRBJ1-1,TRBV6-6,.,TGTGCCAGCAGTAATATCAACTCAGGGACAGAAGCTTTCTTT,CASSNINSGTEAFF
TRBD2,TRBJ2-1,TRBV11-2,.,TGTGCCAGCAGCCCACTCACATGGGGCGGTAGCGGGAGAGTCGATGAGCAGTTCTTC,CASSPLTWGGSGRVDEQFF
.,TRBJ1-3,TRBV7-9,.,TGTGCCAGCAGCCCTAGCCGAATAGGTGGAAACACCATATATTTT,CASSPSRIGGNTIYF
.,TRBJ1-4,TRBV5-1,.,TGCGCCAGCAGCGTATCAGGGCAAACTAATGAAAAACTGTTTTTT,CASSVSGQTNEKLFF
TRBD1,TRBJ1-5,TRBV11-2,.,TGTGCCAGCAGCTTAGATCCCGGACAGGGTGGTCAGCCCCAGCATTTT,CASSLDPGQGGQPQHF
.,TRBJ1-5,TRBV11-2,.,TGTGCCAGCAGCTTAGGGTTGGCAGGCAATCAGCCCCAGCATTTT,CASSLGLAGNQPQHF
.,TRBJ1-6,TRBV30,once,TGTGCCTCCCGCTGGGGGGGGGCGGTACCCCTCCACTTT,CASRWGGAVPLHF
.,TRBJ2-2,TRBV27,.,TGTGCCAGCAGACACCCGACAGGTTCGAACACCGGGGAGCTGTTTTTT,CASRHPTGSNTGELFF
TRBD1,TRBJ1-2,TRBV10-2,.,TGCGCCAGCAGTGAGTGGACAGGGGACGGCTACACCTTC,CASSEWTGDGYTF
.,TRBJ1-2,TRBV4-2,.,TGTGCCAGCAGCCTATCGACAGTGTCCCCTAACTATGGCTACACCTTC,CASSLSTVSPNYGYTF
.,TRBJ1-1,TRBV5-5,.,TGTGCCAGCAGGAAGACAGTGATGAACACTGAAGCTTTCTTT,CASRKTVMNTEAFF
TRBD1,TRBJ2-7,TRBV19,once,TGTGCCAGTAGTATGGGAACCGGGACAGGGAGTTCCTACGAGCAGTACTTC,CASSMGTGTGSSYEQYF
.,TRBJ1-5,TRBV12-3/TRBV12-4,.,TGTGCCAGCAGTTTCGGTAGCAATCAGCCCCAGCATTTT,CASSFGSNQPQHF
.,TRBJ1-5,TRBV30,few,TGTGCCTGGGGCAGGGGTCGGCAGGGGATCTATAGCAATCAGCCCCAGCATTTT,CAWGRGRQGIYSNQPQHF
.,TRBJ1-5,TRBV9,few,TGTGCCAGCAGCACTCATTATAGCAATCAGCCCCAGCATTTT,CASSTHYSNQPQHF
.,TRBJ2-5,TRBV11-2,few,TGTGCCAGCAGCTTATCAACAGGGGAGACCCAGTACTTC,CASSLSTGETQYF
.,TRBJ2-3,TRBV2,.,TGTGCCAGCAAAGATGGAAGCGTGCCGACTCTTAGCACAGATACGCAGTATTTT,CASKDGSVPTLSTDTQYF
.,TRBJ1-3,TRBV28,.,TGTGCCAGCAGTTCCTTACAAAATATTGGAAACACCATATATTTT,CASSSLQNIGNTIYF
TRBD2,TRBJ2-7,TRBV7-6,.,TGTGCCAGCAGCCCGCGAGCGGGGGGACCCTCCTACGAGCAGTACTTC,CASSPRAGGPSYEQYF
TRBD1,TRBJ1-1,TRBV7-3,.,TGTGCCAGCAGCTTAGGGTCAGGGGGCTTGAACACTGAAGCTTTCTTT,CASSLGSGGLNTEAFF
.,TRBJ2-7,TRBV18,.,TGTGCCAGCTCACCACCTCAGGGGGGAGTGTTCTCCTACGAGCAGTACTTC,CASSPPQGGVFSYEQYF
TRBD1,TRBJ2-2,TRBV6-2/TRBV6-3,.,TGTGCCAGCAGTTCCGGGACAGGGGGAGCAATCGCGAACACCGGGGAGCTGTTTTTT,CASSSGTGGAIANTGELFF
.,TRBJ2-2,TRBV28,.,TGTGCCAGCAGTTTAGAGGTCGGGGAGCTGTTTTTT,CASSLEVGELFF
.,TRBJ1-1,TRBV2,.,TGTGCCAGCAGTTCCGAACTGCTGCGGGCTTTCTTT,CASSSELLRAFF
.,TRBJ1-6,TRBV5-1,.,TGCGCCAGCAGCCCTACAGAGACGGCAAGTAATTCACCCCTCCACTTT,CASSPTETASNSPLHF
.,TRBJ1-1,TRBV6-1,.,TGTGCCAGCAGTGAAATAACTGAAGCTTTCTTT,CASSEITEAFF
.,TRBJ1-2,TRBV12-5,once,TGTGCTAGTGGTTTGGTGCGCGGTTTTGGCTACACCTTC,CASGLVRGFGYTF
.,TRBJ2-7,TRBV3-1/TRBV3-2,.,TGTGCCAGCAGCCAAGGCCTAAAGCTTTACGAGCAGTACTTC,CASSQGLKLYEQYF
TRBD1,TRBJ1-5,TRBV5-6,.,TGTGCCAGCCAACAGGGGGATCAGCCCCAGCATTTT,CASQQGDQPQHF
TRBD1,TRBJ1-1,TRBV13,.,TGTGCCAGCAGCCTAGGACAGGGGCTAAACACTGAAGCTTTCTTT,CASSLGQGLNTEAFF
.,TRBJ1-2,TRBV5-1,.,TGCGCCAGCAGCTTGTCAGGGGAGCGTTCAGGTGGCTACACCTTC,CASSLSGERSGGYTF
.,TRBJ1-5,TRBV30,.,TGTGCCTGGAGCGGGGCATATTCAGGGGAAAATCAGCCCCAGCATTTT,CAWSGAYSGENQPQHF
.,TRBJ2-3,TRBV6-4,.,TGTGCCAGCAGGAACCGGGCAGGGGGCACAGATACGCAGTATTTT,CASRNRAGGTDTQYF
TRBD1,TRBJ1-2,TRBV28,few,TGTGCCAGCAGCCCCGGACAGGCGAACTATGGCTACACCTTC,CASSPGQANYGYTF